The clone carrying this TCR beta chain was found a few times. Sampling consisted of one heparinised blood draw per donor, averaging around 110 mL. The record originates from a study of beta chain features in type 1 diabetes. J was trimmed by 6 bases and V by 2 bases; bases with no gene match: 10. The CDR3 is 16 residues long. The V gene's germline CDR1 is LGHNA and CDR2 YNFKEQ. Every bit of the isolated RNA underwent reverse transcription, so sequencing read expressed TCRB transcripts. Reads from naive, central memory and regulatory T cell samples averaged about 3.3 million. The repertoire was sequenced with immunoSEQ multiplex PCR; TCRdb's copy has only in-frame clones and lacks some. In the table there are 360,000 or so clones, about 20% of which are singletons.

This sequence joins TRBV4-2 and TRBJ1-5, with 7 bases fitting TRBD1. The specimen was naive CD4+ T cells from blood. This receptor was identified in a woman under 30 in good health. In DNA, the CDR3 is TGTGCCAGCAGCCAATTGGGGACAGTCAGAAGTCAGCCCCAGCATTTT. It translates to CASSQLGTVRSQPQHF.